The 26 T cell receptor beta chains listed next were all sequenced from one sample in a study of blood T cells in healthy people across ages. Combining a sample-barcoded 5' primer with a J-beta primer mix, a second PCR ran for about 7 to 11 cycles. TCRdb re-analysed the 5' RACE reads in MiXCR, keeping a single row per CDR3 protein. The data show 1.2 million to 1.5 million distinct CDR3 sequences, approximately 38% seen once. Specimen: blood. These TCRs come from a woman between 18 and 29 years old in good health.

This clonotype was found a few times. Written as DNA, the CDR3 is TGTGCCAGCAGCCAGGCTAGCGGGGACCAAGAGACCCAGTACTTC. Translated: CASSQASGDQETQYF. The chain uses TRBV4-2 and TRBJ2-5; 9 bases are shared with TRBD2. There are 15 residues in the CDR3. Germline CDR1 and CDR2: LGHNA and YNFKEQ. After removal of 3 bases from V and 0 bases from J, the junction contained 2 bases not matched to a gene.

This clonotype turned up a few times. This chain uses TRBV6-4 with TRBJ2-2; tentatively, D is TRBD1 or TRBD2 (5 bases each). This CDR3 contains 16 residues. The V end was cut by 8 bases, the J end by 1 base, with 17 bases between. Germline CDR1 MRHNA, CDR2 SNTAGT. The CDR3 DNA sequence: TGTGCCAGCGCTGAGACGGGACGGATGAACACCGGGGAGCTGTTTTTT. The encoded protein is CASAETGRMNTGELFF.

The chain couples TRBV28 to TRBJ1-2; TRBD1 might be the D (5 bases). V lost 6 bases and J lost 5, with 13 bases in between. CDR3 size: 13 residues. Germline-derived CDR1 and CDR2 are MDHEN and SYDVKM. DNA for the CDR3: TGTGCCAGCAGGGGGGGGGTAGCTTATGGCTACACCTTC. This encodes CASRGGVAYGYTF.

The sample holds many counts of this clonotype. The CDR3 sequence is CAISGTSNEQFF. The DNA of the CDR3 is TGTGCCATCAGTGGGACTAGCAATGAGCAGTTCTTC. The V gene is TRBV10-3, the J gene TRBJ2-1, with 7 bases matching TRBD2. Trimming removed 4 bases from V and 6 bases from J; junction bases left unmatched: 0. CDR1 is ENHRY and CDR2 is SYGVKD in the germline V gene. The CDR3 is made up of 12 amino acids.

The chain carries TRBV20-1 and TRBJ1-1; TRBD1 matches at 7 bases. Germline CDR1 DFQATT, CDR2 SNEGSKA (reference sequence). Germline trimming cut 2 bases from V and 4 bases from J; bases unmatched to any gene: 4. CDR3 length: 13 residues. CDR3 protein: CSARPGGSTEAFF. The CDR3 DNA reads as TGCAGTGCTAGACCAGGGGGGAGCACTGAAGCTTTCTTT.

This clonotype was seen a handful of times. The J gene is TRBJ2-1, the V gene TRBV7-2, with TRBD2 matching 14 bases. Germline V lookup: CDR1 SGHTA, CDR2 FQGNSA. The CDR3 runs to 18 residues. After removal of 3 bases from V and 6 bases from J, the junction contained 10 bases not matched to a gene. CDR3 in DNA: TGTGCCAGCAGCTTTGGGACTAGCGGGAGCAGGGCTCTCAATGAGCAGTTCTTC. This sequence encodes CASSFGTSGSRALNEQFF.

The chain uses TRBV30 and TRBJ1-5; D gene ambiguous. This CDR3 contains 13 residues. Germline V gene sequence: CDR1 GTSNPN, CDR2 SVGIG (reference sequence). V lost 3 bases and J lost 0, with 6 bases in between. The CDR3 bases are TGTGCCTGGAGGCGGGATAGCAATCAGCCCCAGCATTTT. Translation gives CAWRRDSNQPQHF.

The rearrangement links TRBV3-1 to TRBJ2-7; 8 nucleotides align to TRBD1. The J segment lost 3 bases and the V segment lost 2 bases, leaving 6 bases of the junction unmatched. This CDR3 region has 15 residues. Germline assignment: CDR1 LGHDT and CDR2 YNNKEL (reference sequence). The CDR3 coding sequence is TGTGCCAGCAGCCAATGGGACAGGCGCCACTACGAGCAGTACTTC. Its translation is CASSQWDRRHYEQYF.

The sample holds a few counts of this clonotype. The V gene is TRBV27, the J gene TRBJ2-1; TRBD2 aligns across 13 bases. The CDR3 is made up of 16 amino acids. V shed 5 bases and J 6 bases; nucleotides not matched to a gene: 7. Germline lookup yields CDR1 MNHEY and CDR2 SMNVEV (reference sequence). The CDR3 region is CASSITSGGGSNEQFF. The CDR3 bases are TGTGCCAGCAGTATAACTAGCGGGGGGGGCAGCAATGAGCAGTTCTTC.

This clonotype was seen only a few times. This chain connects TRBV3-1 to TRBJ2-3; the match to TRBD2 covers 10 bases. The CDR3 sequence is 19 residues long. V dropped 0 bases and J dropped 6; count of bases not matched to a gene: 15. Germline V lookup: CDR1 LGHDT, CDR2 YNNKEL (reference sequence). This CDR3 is CASSQDFIPSGRGADTQYF. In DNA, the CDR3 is TGTGCCAGCAGCCAAGATTTCATCCCTAGCGGGAGAGGGGCGGATACGCAGTATTTT.

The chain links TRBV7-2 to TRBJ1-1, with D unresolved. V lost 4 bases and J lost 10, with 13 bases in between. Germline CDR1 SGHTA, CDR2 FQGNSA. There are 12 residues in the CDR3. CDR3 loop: CASSSRWVGAFF. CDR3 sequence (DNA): TGTGCCAGCAGCTCCCGTTGGGTAGGAGCTTTCTTT. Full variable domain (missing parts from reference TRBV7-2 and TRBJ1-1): GAGVSQSPSNKVTEKGKDVELRCDPISGHTALYWYRQSLGQGLEFLIYFQGNSAPDKSGLPSDRFSAERTGGSVSTLTIQRTQQEDSAVYLCASSSRWVGAFFGQGTRLTVV.

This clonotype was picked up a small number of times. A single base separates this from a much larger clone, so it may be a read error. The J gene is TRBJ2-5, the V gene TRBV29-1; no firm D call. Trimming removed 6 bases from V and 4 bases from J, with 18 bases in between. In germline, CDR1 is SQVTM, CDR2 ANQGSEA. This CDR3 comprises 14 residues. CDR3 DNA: TGCAGCGTGACCGCAGCTAGTCACGGAGAGACCCAGTACTTC. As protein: CSVTAASHGETQYF.

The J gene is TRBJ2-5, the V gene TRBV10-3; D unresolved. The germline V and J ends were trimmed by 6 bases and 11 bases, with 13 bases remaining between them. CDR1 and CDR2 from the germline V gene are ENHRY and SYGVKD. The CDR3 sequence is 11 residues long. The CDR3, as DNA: TGTGCCATCAGAGAGACCAATGAGCAGTACTTC. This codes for CAIRETNEQYF.

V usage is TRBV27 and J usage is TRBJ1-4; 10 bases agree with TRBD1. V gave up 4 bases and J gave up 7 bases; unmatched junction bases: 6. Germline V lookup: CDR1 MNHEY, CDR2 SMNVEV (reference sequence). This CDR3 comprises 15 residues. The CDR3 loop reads CASSSPGQGTEKLFF. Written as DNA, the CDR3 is TGTGCCAGCAGTTCTCCGGGACAGGGGACTGAAAAACTGTTTTTT.

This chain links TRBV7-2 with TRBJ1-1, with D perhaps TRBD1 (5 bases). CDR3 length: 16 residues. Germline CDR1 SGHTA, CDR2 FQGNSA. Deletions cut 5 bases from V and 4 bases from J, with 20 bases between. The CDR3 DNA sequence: TGTGCCAGCAGCCCCACAGGAGTCATGAAGGGCACTGAAGCTTTCTTT. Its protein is CASSPTGVMKGTEAFF.

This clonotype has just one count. CDR3 residues: CSATLPSGLISYEQYF. The CDR3 region has the DNA TGCAGTGCTACCCTCCCCAGCGGGTTGATCTCCTACGAGCAGTACTTC. The J gene is TRBJ2-7, the V gene TRBV20-1, with a possible D match to TRBD2 (6 bases). Looked up from germline, CDR1 is DFQATT and CDR2 is SNEGSKA (reference sequence). This CDR3 comprises 16 residues. Trimming left V 4 bases short and J 0 bases short, with 19 bases between.

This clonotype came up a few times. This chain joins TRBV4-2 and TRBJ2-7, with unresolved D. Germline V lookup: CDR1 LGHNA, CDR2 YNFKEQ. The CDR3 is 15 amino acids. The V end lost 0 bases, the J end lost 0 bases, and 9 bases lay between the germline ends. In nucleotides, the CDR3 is TGTGCCAGCAGCCAAGACACCGGAGACTCCTACGAGCAGTACTTC. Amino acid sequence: CASSQDTGDSYEQYF.

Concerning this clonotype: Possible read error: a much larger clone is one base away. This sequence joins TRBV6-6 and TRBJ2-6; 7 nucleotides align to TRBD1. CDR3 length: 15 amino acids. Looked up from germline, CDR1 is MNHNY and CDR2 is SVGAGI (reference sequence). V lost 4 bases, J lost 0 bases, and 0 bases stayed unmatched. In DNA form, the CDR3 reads TGTGCCAGCAGTTGGGACAGCTCTGGGGCCAACGTCCTGACTTTC. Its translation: CASSWDSSGANVLTF.

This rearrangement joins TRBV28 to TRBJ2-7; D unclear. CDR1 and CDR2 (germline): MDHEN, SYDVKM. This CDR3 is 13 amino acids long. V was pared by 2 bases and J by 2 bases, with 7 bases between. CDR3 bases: TGTGCCAGCAGTTTACCGGAGACCTACGAGCAGTACTTC. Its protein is CASSLPETYEQYF. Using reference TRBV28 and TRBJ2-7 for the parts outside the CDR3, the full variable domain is DVKVTQSSRYLVKRTGEKVFLECVQDMDHENMFWYRQDPGLGLRLIYFSYDVKMKEKGDIPEGYSVSREKKERFSLILESASTNQTSMYLCASSLPETYEQYFGPGTRLTVT.

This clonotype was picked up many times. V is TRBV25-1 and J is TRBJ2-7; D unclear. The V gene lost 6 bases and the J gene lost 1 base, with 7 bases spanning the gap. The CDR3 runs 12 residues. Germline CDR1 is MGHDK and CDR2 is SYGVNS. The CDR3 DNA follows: TGTGCCAGCAGCGTTGGATCCTACGAGCAGTACTTC. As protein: CASSVGSYEQYF.

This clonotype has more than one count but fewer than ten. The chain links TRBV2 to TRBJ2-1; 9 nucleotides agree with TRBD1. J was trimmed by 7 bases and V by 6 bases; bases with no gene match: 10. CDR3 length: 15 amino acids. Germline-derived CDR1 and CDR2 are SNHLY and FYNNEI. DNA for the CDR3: TGTGCCAGCAGATACCGGGACAGGGAATGGAATGAGCAGTTCTTC. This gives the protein CASRYRDREWNEQFF.

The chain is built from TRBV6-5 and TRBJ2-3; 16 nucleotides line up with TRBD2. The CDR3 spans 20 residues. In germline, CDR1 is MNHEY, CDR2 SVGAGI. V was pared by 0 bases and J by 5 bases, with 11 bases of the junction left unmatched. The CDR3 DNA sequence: TGTGCCAGCAGTTACTCGATACTGGGACTAGCGGGGGGGCCGGTAGATACGCAGTATTTT. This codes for CASSYSILGLAGGPVDTQYF.

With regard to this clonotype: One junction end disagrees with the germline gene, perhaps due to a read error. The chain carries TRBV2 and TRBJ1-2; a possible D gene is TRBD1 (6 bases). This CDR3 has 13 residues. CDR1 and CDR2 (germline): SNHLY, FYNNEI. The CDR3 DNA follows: TGTGCCAGCAGTGAAAACAGGGTGGATGGCCACACCTTC. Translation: CASSENRVDGHTF.

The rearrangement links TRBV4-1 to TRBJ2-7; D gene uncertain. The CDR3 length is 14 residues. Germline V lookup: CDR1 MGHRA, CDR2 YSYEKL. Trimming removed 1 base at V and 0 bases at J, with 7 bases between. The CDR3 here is CASSQVVSSYEQYF. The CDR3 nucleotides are TGCGCCAGCAGCCAAGTCGTCAGCTCCTACGAGCAGTACTTC.

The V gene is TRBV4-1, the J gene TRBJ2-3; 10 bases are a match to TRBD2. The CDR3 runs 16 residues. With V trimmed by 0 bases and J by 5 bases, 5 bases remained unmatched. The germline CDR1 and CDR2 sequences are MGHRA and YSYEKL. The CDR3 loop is CASSQDTAGGGDTQYF. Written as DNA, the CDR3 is TGCGCCAGCAGCCAAGACACAGCGGGGGGGGGAGATACGCAGTATTTT.

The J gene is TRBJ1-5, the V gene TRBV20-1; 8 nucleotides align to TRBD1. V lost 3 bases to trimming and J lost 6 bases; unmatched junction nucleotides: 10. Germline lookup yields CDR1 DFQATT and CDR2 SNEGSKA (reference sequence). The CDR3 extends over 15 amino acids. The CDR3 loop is CSARRGQASVQPQHF. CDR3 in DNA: TGCAGTGCTAGGAGGGGACAGGCCTCGGTTCAGCCCCAGCATTTT.